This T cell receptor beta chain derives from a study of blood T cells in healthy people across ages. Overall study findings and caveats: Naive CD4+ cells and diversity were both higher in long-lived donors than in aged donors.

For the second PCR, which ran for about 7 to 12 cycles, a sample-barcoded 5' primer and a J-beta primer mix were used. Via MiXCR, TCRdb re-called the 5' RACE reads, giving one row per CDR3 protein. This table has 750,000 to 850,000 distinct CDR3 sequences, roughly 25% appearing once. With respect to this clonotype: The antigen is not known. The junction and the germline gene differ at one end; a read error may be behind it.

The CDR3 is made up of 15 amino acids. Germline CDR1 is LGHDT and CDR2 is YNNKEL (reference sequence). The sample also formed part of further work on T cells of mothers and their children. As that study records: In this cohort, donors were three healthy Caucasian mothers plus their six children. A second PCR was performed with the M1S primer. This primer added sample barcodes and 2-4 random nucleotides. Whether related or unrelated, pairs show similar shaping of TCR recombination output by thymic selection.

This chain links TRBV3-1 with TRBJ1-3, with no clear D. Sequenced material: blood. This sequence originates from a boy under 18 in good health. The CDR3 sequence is CASSQLLVAGNTMYF. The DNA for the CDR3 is TGTGCCAGCAGCCAACTGCTGGTGGCTGGAAACACCATGTATTTT.